This TCR beta chain appears in the sequencing data of a study of OX40 agonist ivuxolimab in advanced cancers. Regarding the complete study: The costimulatory receptor OX40 (CD134) was targeted by ivuxolimab, a fully human IgG2 agonistic monoclonal antibody. Intravenous ivuxolimab was administered to patients every 2 weeks at six dose levels: 0.01, 0.1, 0.3, 1.5, 3 and 10 mg/kg. Among the roughly 52 dose-escalation patients, some 19 had hepatocellular carcinoma, roughly 15 melanoma, 9 renal cell carcinoma and 9 head and neck cancer. In the dose-escalation cohort, approximately 83% of patients were male, and the mean age was 60 years with a range of roughly 20 to 85. Prior anti-PD-1, anti-PD-L1 or anti-CTLA-4 therapy was permitted, and checkpoint inhibitors had been received by roughly two fifths of dose-escalation patients. Partial responses occurred in three dose-escalation patients, of whom one had hepatocellular carcinoma and two had cutaneous melanoma. Peripheral TCRbeta sequencing aimed to test whether ivuxolimab altered TCR sequence diversity and caused clonal T-cell expansion. The paper covers the monotherapy dose-escalation part of the phase I ivuxolimab trial, which included N of about 50 patients. Broader findings and caveats from the paper: Low levels of normalized T-cell clonal expansion were also shown by some nonresponding patients. In partial responders in the 0.1-3.0 mg/kg groups, normalized peripheral clonal expansion was found to be among the lowest, especially among CD8+ T cells. The antigen specificity of the peripheral T cells that underwent clonal expansion was not determined. After ivuxolimab, CD8+ T cells had more expanded clones than CD4+ T cells on average. At doses of 0.1 to 3.0 mg/kg, clonal expansion of both CD4+ and CD8+ T cells in blood was seen between baseline and week 6.

Notes on this clone: The antigen it recognizes is unknown. No base quality values were provided; no much bigger clone lies one nucleotide off.

Patients with autoimmune disease history or receiving systemic immunosuppression were excluded from the trial. Peripheral blood for TCR sequencing was drawn from every dose cohort at baseline, at cycle 4 day 1 and at cycle 7 day 1. Samples were obtained from an open-label, multicenter, first-in-human phase I dose-escalation trial of ivuxolimab. Adults with locally advanced or metastatic melanoma, renal cell carcinoma, hepatocellular carcinoma or head and neck squamous cell carcinoma were enrolled in the trial. CD4+ and CD8+ T cells were sorted separately from peripheral blood before TCR sequencing. Genomic DNA was isolated from the sorted cells so that the TCRbeta CDR3 region could be sequenced. The immunoSEQ Assay was used to sequence the TCRbeta CDR3 regions. Held by TCRdb, this immuneACCESS table contains in-frame sequences only and omits some clones. Under half of the omission traces to an unresolved V gene where checked; the cause of the rest is unknown. The sample includes 70,000 or so clones, with about four fifths observed a single time. The top ten clones comprise about 0.72% of the sample.

The material was CD4+ or CD8+ T cells sorted from blood, obtained in a trial of the OX40 agonist ivuxolimab. The TCR comes from an adult with an advanced solid tumor such as melanoma, head and neck, liver or kidney cancer.

The DNA sequence is as follows: TGTGCCAGCAGCTCTGGGACTAGCGGGGGGGGAGGTACGCAGTATTTT. Its protein reads: CASSSGTSGGGGTQYF. The chain links TRBV11-3 with TRBJ2-3; 16 bases in the middle match TRBD2. The CDR3 measures 16 amino acids from cysteine to phenylalanine. The entry retains the CDR3 DNA only, 48 bases that are in frame from base 1. CDR1 and CDR2 were assigned from the germline V gene as SGHNT and YENEEA. Ends trimmed: V by 4 bases, J by 8 bases; bases unmatched to a gene: 6. The entire variable domain, with the stretches around the CDR3 drawn from the reference TRBV11-3 and TRBJ2-3 proteins, is EAGVVQSPRYKIIEKKQPVAFWCNPISGHNTLYWYLQNLGQGPELLIRYENEEAVDDSQLPKDRFSAERLKGVDSTLKIQPAELGDSAVYLCASSSGTSGGGGTQYFGPGTRLTVL.